This TCR beta chain was sequenced during a study of vaccination and CD4 T cells after COVID-19. In the study overall: Cells were stimulated with overlapping spike peptides from SARS-CoV-2, HCoV-NL63, HCoV-OC43 and HCoV-229E.

The treatment is: roughly 11-day PBMC culture with coronavirus spike peptide pools or control peptides (ViraFEST assay). Cultures used 2 million or so PBMCs per well, about 10 IU/ml IL-2 and 8.5 to 10 ug/ml peptides. An Oncomine TCR Beta short-read assay was used to sequence the DNA from cultured CD4+ T cells. Genomic DNA was extracted from cultured CD4+ T cells. MiXCR, run by TCRdb on the PCR reads, gives a single entry per CDR3 protein. The data hold around 19,000 distinct CDR3 sequences, with roughly 46% observed a single time. The study's findings and limits: When vaccine-specific clones from convalescent patients were examined, 304 of 307 were spike mono-reactive.

The CDR3 extends over 13 amino acids. Losses at the gene ends were 6 bases for V and 5 bases for J; bases not matched to a gene: 6. From germline, CDR1 is SQVTM and CDR2 ANQGSEA. Comment on this clonotype: What it recognizes is unknown.

This sample comprised CD4+ T cells from blood, cultured in vitro, obtained before SARS-CoV-2 vaccination. This sequence originates from a human donor who had recovered from COVID-19. The chain carries TRBV29-1 and TRBJ2-7; 11 positions agree with TRBD1. CDR3 in amino acids: CSVRTGGFHEQYF. CDR3 sequence (DNA): TGCAGCGTACGGACAGGGGGCTTCCACGAGCAGTACTTC.